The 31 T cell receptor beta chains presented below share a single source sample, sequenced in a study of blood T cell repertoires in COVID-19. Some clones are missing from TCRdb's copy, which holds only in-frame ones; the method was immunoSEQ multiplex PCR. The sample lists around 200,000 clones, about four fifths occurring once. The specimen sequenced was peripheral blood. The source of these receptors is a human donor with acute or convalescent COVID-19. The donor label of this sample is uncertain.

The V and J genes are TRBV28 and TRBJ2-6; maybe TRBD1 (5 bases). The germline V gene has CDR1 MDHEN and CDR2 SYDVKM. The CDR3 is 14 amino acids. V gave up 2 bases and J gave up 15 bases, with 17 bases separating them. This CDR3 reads CASSLDSGPWGLTF. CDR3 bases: TGTGCCAGCAGTTTAGATTCAGGGCCTTGGGGCCTGACTTTC.

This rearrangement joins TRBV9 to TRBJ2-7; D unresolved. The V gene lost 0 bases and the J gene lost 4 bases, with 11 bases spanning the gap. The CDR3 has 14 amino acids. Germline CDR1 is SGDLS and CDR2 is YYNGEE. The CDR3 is CASSVDAVGYEQYF. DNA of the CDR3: TGTGCCAGCAGCGTAGACGCGGTTGGGTACGAGCAGTACTTC.

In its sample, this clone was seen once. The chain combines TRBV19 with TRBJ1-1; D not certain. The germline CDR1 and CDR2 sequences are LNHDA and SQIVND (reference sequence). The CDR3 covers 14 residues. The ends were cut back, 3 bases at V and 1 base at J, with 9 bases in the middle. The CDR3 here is CASSIIHANTEAFF. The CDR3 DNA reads TGTGCCAGTAGTATTATACACGCGAACACTGAAGCTTTCTTT.

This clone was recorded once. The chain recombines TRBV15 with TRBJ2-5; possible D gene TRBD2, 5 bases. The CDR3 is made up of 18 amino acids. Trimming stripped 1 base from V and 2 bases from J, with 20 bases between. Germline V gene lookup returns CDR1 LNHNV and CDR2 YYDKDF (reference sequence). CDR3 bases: TGTGCCACCAGCAGAGGAGACTACGGTCCCTCTCCACAAGAGACCCAGTACTTC. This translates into CATSRGDYGPSPQETQYF.

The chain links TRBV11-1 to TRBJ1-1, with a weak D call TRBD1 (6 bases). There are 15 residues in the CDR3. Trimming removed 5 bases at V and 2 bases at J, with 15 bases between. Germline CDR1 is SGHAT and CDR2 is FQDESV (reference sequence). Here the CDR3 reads CASSRTTGINTEAFF. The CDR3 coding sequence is TGTGCCAGCAGCCGGACGACAGGTATTAACACTGAAGCTTTCTTT.

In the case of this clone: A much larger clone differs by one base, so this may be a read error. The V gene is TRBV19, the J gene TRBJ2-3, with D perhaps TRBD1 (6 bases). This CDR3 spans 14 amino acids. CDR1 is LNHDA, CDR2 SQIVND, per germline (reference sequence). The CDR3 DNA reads TGTGTCAGTAGTAGGCAGGGGATAGCAGATACGCAGTATTTT. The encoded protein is CVSSRQGIADTQYF. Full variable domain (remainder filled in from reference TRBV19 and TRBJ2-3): DGGITQSPKYLFRKEGQNVTLSCEQNLNHDAMYWYRQDPGQGLRLIYYSQIVNDFQKGDIAEGYSVSREKKESFPLTVTSAQKNPTAFYLCVSSRQGIADTQYFGPGTRLTVL.

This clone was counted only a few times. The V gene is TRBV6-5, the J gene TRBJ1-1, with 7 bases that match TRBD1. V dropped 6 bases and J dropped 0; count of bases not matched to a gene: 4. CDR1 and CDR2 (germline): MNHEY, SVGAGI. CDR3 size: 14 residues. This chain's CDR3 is CASSLDRVNTEAFF. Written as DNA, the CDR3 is TGTGCCAGCAGCTTAGACAGGGTGAACACTGAAGCTTTCTTT.

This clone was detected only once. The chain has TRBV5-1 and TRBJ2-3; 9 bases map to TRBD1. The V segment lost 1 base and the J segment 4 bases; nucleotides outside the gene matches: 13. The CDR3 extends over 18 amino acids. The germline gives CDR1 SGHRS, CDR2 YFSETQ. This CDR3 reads CASSLTLPGQGGPDTQYF. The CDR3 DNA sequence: TGCGCCAGCAGCTTGACCCTACCGGGACAGGGAGGCCCAGATACGCAGTATTTT.

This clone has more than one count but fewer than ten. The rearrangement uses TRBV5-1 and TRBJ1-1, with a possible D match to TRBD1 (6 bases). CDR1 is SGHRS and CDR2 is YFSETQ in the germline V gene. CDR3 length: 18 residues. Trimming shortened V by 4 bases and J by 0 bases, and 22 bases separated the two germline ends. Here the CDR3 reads CASSPGRGTTLMNTEAFF. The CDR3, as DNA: TGCGCCAGCAGCCCGGGGCGTGGGACAACCCTCATGAACACTGAAGCTTTCTTT. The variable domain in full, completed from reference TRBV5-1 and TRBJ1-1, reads KAGVTQTPRYLIKTRGQQVTLSCSPISGHRSVSWYQQTPGQGLQFLFEYFSETQRNKGNFPGRFSGRQFSNSRSEMNVSTLELGDSALYLCASSPGRGTTLMNTEAFFGQGTRLTVV.

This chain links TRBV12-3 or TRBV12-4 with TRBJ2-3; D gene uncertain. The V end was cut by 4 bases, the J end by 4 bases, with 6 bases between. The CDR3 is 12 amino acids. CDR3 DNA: TGTGCCAGCAGTTCGGTACCAGATACGCAGTATTTT. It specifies CASSSVPDTQYF.

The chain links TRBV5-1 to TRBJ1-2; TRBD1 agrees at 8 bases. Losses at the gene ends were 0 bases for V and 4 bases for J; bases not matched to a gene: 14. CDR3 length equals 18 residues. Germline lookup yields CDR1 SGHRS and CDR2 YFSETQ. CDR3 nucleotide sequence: TGCGCCAGCAGCTTGGTGGCAGCGAAGCGGGACAGGTTCTATGGCTACACCTTC. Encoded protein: CASSLVAAKRDRFYGYTF.

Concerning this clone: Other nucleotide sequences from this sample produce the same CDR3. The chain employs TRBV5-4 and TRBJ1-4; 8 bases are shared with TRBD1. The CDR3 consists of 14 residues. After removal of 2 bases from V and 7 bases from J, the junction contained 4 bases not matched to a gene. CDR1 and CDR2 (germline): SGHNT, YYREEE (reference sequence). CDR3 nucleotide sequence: TGTGCCAGCAGCTTAGGACAGGGCGGTGAAAAACTGTTTTTT. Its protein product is CASSLGQGGEKLFF.

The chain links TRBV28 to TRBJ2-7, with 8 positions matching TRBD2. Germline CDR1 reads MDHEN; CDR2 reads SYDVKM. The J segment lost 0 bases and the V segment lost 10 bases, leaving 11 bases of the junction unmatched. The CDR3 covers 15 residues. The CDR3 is CATGRGGASSYEQYF. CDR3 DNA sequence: TGTGCCACCGGGAGGGGAGGGGCTAGCTCCTACGAGCAGTACTTC.

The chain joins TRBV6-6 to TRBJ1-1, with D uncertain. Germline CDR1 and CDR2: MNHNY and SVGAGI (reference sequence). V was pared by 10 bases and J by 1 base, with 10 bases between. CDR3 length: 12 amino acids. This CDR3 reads CATEGPNTEAFF. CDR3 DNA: TGTGCCACCGAGGGTCCGAACACTGAAGCTTTCTTT.

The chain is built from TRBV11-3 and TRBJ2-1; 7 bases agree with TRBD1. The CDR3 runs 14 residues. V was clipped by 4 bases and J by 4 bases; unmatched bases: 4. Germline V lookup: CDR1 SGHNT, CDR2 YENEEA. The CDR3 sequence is CASSSRTGYNEQFF. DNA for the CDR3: TGTGCCAGCAGCTCCCGGACAGGTTACAATGAGCAGTTCTTC. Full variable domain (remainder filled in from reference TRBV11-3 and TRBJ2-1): EAGVVQSPRYKIIEKKQPVAFWCNPISGHNTLYWYLQNLGQGPELLIRYENEEAVDDSQLPKDRFSAERLKGVDSTLKIQPAELGDSAVYLCASSSRTGYNEQFFGPGTRLTVL.

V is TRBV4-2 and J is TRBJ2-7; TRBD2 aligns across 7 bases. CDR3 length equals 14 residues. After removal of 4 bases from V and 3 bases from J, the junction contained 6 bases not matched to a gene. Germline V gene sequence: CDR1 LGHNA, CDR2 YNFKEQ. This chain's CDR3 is CASSRSGLGYEQYF. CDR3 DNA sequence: TGTGCCAGCAGCCGTAGCGGGCTTGGCTACGAGCAGTACTTC.

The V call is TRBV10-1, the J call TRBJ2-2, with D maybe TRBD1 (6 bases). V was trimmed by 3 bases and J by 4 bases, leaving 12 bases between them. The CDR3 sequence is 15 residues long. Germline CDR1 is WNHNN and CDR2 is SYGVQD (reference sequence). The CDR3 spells CASSDTGSGTGELFF. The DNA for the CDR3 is TGCGCCAGCAGTGATACAGGGAGTGGCACCGGGGAGCTGTTTTTT.

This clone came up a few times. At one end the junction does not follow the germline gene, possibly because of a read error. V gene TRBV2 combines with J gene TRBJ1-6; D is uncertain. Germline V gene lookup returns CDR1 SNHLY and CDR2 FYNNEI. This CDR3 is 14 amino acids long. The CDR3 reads CASREGAYNSPLHF. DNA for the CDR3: TGTGCCAGCAGAGAAGGAGCCTATAATTCACCCCTCCACTTT.

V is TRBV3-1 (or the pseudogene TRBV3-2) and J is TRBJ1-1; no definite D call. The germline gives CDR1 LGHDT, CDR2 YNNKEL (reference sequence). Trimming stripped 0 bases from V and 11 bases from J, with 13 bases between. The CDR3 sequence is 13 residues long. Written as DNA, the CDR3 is TGTGCCAGCAGCCAAGAGGCGGGAAAAGGCGCTTTCTTT. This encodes CASSQEAGKGAFF.

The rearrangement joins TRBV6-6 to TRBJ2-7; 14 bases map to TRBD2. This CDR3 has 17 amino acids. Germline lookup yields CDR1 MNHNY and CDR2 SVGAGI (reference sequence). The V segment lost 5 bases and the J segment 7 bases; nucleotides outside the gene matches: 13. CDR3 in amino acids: CASSPGLAGGSLGEQYF. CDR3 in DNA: TGTGCCAGCAGTCCTGGACTAGCGGGGGGCTCTCTGGGGGAGCAGTACTTC.

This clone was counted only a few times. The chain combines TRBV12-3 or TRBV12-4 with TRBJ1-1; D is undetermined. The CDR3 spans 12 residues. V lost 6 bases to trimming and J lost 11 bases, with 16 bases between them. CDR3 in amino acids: CASSPLTWRAFF. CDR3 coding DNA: TGTGCCAGCAGCCCATTGACCTGGCGGGCTTTCTTT.

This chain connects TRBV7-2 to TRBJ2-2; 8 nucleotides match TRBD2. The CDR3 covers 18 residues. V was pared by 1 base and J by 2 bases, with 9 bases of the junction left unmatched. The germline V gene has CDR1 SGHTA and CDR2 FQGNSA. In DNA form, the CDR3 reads TGTGCCAGCAGCTTAGAATATGTTGCGGGAGGAAACACCGGGGAGCTGTTTTTT. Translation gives CASSLEYVAGGNTGELFF.

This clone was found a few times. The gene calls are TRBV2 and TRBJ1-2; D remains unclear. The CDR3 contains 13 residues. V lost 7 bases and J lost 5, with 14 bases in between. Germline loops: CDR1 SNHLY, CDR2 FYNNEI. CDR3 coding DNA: TGTGCCAGCAACCAAAGGCAGGCTTATGGCTACACCTTC. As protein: CASNQRQAYGYTF.

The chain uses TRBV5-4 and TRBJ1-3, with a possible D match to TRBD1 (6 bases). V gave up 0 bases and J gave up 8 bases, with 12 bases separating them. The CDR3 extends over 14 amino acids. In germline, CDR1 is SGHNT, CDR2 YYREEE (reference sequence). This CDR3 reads CASSLAQGRDTIYF. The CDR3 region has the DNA TGTGCCAGCAGCTTGGCCCAGGGGAGGGACACCATATATTTT.

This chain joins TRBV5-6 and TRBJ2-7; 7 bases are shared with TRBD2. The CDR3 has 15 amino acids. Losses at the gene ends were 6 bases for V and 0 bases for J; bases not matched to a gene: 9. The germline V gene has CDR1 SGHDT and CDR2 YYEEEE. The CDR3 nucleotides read TGTGCCAGCACCCGAGGGCGGGGGAGCTCCTACGAGCAGTACTTC. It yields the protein CASTRGRGSSYEQYF.

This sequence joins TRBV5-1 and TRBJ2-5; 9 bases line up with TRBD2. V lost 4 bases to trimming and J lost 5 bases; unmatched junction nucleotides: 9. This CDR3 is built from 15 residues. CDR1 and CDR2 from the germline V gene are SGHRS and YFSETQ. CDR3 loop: CASSIHSGGGETQYF. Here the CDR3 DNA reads TGCGCCAGCAGCATCCATAGCGGGGGCGGGGAGACCCAGTACTTC.

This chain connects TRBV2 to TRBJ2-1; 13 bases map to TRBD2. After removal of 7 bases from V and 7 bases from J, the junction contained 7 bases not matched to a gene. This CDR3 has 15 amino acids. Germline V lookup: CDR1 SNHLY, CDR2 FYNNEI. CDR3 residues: CASTGLAGAINEQFF. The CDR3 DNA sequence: TGTGCCAGCACAGGACTAGCGGGAGCGATTAATGAGCAGTTCTTC.

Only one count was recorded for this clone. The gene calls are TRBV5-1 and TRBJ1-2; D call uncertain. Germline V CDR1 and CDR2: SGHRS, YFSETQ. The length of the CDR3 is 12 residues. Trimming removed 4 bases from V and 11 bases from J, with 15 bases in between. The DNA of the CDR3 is TGCGCCAGCAGCCCAAACAACGTCGGGTACACCTTC. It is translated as CASSPNNVGYTF.

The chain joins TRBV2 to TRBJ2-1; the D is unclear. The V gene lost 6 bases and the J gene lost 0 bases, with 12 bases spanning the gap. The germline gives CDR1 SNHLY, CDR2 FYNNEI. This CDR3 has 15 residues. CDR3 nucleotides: TGTGCCAGCAGCCTACGAGGCTTCTCCTACAATGAGCAGTTCTTC. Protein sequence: CASSLRGFSYNEQFF.

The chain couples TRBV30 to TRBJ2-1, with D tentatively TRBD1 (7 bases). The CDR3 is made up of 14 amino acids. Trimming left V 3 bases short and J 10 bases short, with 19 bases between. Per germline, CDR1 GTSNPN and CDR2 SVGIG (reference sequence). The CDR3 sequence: CAWSGKGAGREQFF. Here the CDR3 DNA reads TGTGCCTGGAGCGGAAAGGGGGCGGGAAGGGAGCAGTTCTTC.

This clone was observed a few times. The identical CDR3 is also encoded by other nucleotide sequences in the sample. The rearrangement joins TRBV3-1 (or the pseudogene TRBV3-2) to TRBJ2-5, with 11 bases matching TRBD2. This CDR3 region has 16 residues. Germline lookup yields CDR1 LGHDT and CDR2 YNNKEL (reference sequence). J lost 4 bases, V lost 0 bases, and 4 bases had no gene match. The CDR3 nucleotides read TGTGCCAGCAGCCAAGATCTAGCGGGGGGAAGAGAGACCCAGTACTTC. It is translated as CASSQDLAGGRETQYF.